The present T cell receptor beta chain was sequenced within a study of Ad26.COV2.S vaccination and SARS-CoV-2 variants. V lost 5 bases, J lost 4 bases, and 6 bases stayed unmatched. This CDR3 region has 14 residues. The V gene's germline CDR1 is LNHDA and CDR2 SQIVND (reference sequence). The table came from immunoSEQ multiplex PCR; TCRdb's copy has only in-frame clones and leaves some out. Among 85,000 to 120,000 clones, around 80% were seen once, and the ten largest hold approximately 15%. Sequenced here: peripheral blood, sampled after recovery from COVID-19. The receptor comes from a human donor who had recovered from COVID-19. The V call is TRBV19, the J call TRBJ2-3; 7 bases align to TRBD1. CDR3 residues: CASSPNRGADTQYF. The DNA for the CDR3 is TGTGCCAGTAGTCCGAACAGGGGAGCAGATACGCAGTATTTT. Complete variable domain (other parts from reference TRBV19 and TRBJ2-3): DGGITQSPKYLFRKEGQNVTLSCEQNLNHDAMYWYRQDPGQGLRLIYYSQIVNDFQKGDIAEGYSVSREKKESFPLTVTSAQKNPTAFYLCASSPNRGADTQYFGPGTRLTVL.